This TCR beta chain was identified in a study of OX40 agonist ivuxolimab in advanced cancers. Study summary: Three patients got partial responses; one had hepatocellular carcinoma and two had cutaneous melanoma.

Sequenced by immunoSEQ multiplex PCR; TCRdb stores in-frame clones only, minus some. Of about 35,000 clones listed, roughly 82% are singletons. Per the germline V gene, CDR1 is LNHDA and CDR2 is SQIVND (reference sequence). With V trimmed by 1 base and J by 4 bases, 5 bases remained unmatched. This CDR3 is 16 amino acids long. The chain uses TRBV19 and TRBJ2-7; 12 bases agree with TRBD1. The source is an adult with an advanced solid tumor such as melanoma, head and neck, liver or kidney cancer. The starting material was CD4+ or CD8+ T cells sorted from blood, obtained in a trial of the OX40 agonist ivuxolimab. CDR3 in DNA: TGTGCCAGTAGTATAGCCGGGACAGGGGGCATGTACGAGCAGTACTTC. It specifies CASSIAGTGGMYEQYF.